Described below is a single T cell receptor beta chain sequence and its context. The antigen is not known. Some clones are missing from TCRdb's copy, which holds only in-frame ones; the method was immunoSEQ multiplex PCR. Of approximately 190,000 clones in the sample, around 84% were seen once. Separate from the 666-subject first cohort, the 120-subject validation cohort was the one that the donors belonged to. This sample was included in a study of cytomegalovirus exposure and HLA in healthy donors. Findings and limits, study-wide: As was reported, the classifier diagnosed cytomegalovirus status with high specificity and sensitivity. Overall, some 160 TCR beta chains were annotated as cytomegalovirus-associated. Usually a TCR sequence was rare, but some public TCRs were found in many donors.

The length of the CDR3 is 12 residues. Per the germline V gene, CDR1 is GTSNPN and CDR2 is SVGIG (reference sequence). V lost 4 bases, J lost 7 bases, and 5 bases stayed unmatched. Sequencing input: PBMCs. This receptor was taken from a woman in her twenties or thirties in good health and CMV-seropositive. V is TRBV30 and J is TRBJ2-7, with 9 nucleotides matching TRBD2. The CDR3 region has the DNA TGTGCCTGGACAACTACTAGCGGGGAGCAGTACTTC. Translating gives CAWTTTSGEQYF.